This entry lists 12 T cell receptor beta chains sequenced from one sample in a study of blood T cell repertoires in COVID-19. Sequencing used immunoSEQ multiplex PCR; TCRdb keeps in-frame clones, though not all of them. The table shows approximately 190,000 clones, with around nine tenths occurring only once. Sequencing was carried out using peripheral blood. Receptors were obtained from a woman aged 40-49 years who had recovered from COVID-19.

The gene calls are TRBV15 and TRBJ1-3; TRBD1 agrees at 8 bases. CDR1 and CDR2 (germline): LNHNV, YYDKDF (reference sequence). CDR3 length: 15 amino acids. Germline trimming cut 1 base from V and 4 bases from J; bases unmatched to any gene: 3. The CDR3 sequence is CATSRGTGTGNTIYF. CDR3 sequence (DNA): TGTGCCACCAGCAGAGGGACAGGGACAGGAAACACCATATATTTT.

This sequence joins TRBV7-9 and TRBJ2-3, with 13 positions matching TRBD2. J gave up 4 bases and V 3 bases, and 4 bases lay outside the gene matches. There are 16 residues in the CDR3. The germline V gene has CDR1 SEHNR and CDR2 FQNEAQ (reference sequence). CDR3 loop: CASSFGLAGESDTQYF. In DNA form, the CDR3 reads TGTGCCAGCAGCTTCGGACTAGCGGGAGAGTCAGATACGCAGTATTTT.

This chain connects TRBV7-9 to TRBJ1-2, with D uncertain. V was shortened by 4 bases and J by 0 bases, with 18 bases between the two germline ends. Germline assignment: CDR1 SEHNR and CDR2 FQNEAQ (reference sequence). The CDR3 runs 17 residues. In nucleotides, the CDR3 is TGTGCCAGCAGCTCAGTTTACGATCAGGCTACTAACTATGGCTACACCTTC. It specifies CASSSVYDQATNYGYTF. The full variable domain, completed using reference TRBV7-9 and TRBJ1-2, is DTGVSQNPRHKITKRGQNVTFRCDPISEHNRLYWYRQTLGQGPEFLTYFQNEAQLEKSRLLSDRFSAERPKGSFSTLEIQRTEQGDSAMYLCASSSVYDQATNYGYTFGSGTRLTVV.

The chain uses TRBV19 and TRBJ1-5; no firm D call. The CDR3 contains 16 residues. The germline V and J ends were trimmed by 3 bases and 0 bases, with 12 bases remaining between them. CDR1 and CDR2 (germline): LNHDA, SQIVND (reference sequence). CDR3 DNA sequence: TGTGCCAGTAGTATCCACAGCAAGAATAGCAATCAGCCCCAGCATTTT. Amino acids: CASSIHSKNSNQPQHF.

The chain joins TRBV4-2 to TRBJ2-3; a weak D match, TRBD2 (6 bases). Deletions cut 3 bases from V and 0 bases from J, with 13 bases between. Germline assignment: CDR1 LGHNA and CDR2 YNFKEQ. This CDR3 region has 16 residues. The CDR3 sequence is CASSQSPAGSTDTQYF. The CDR3 coding sequence is TGTGCCAGCAGCCAGAGCCCGGCGGGAAGCACAGATACGCAGTATTTT.

The rearrangement uses TRBV18 and TRBJ2-3, with 9 bases fitting TRBD1. There are 15 residues in the CDR3. V lost 4 bases to trimming and J lost 8 bases; unmatched junction nucleotides: 10. CDR1 KGHSH and CDR2 LQKENI come from the germline V gene. CDR3: CASSHGTGSPGTQYF. CDR3 DNA: TGTGCCAGCTCACACGGGACAGGGAGCCCCGGTACGCAGTATTTT. Full variable domain (rest looked up from reference TRBV18 and TRBJ2-3): NAGVMQNPRHLVRRRGQEARLRCSPMKGHSHVYWYRQLPEEGLKFMVYLQKENIIDESGMPKERFSAEFPKEGPSILRIQQVVRGDSAAYFCASSHGTGSPGTQYFGPGTRLTVL.

This chain joins TRBV7-2 and TRBJ2-2, with 11 positions matching TRBD2. Germline CDR1 reads SGHTA; CDR2 reads FQGNSA. The CDR3 has 16 residues. V lost 5 bases and J lost 7; bases outside the gene matches: 9. The CDR3 loop is CASSSSGRAGIGELFF. The CDR3 region has the DNA TGTGCCAGCAGCAGTAGCGGGAGGGCCGGTATCGGGGAGCTGTTTTTT.

The CDR3 DNA sequence: TGTGCCAGCAAAGGACAGGCGATATCTGGAAACACCATATATTTT. Its protein product is CASKGQAISGNTIYF. The V gene is TRBV19, the J gene TRBJ1-3, with TRBD1 matching 7 bases. Trimming removed 9 bases from V and 1 base from J; junction bases left unmatched: 9. In germline, CDR1 is LNHDA, CDR2 SQIVND (reference sequence). The CDR3 is made up of 15 amino acids.

In its sample, this clone was seen once. The chain links TRBV3-1 (or the pseudogene TRBV3-2) to TRBJ1-2; TRBD1 agrees at 7 bases. V shed 1 base and J 12 bases; nucleotides not matched to a gene: 11. The germline gives CDR1 LGHDT, CDR2 YNNKEL (reference sequence). The CDR3 length is 14 residues. CDR3 sequence reads: CASSQARVTGTDTF. The CDR3 DNA is TGTGCCAGCAGCCAAGCCCGCGTTACCGGGACAGACACCTTC.

DNA of the CDR3: TGTGCCAGCAGGACTCAGGGGGGTTCCTACGAGCAGTACTTC. Its translation: CASRTQGGSYEQYF. This chain uses TRBV28 with TRBJ2-7; D is possibly TRBD1 (7 bases). The CDR3 has 14 residues. Trimming stripped 6 bases from V and 1 base from J, with 13 bases between. Germline loops: CDR1 MDHEN, CDR2 SYDVKM.

This chain links TRBV9 with TRBJ2-3, with 11 bases matching TRBD2. V was pared by 3 bases and J by 5 bases, with 5 bases of the junction left unmatched. Germline V gene sequence: CDR1 SGDLS, CDR2 YYNGEE. There are 15 residues in the CDR3. CDR3 nucleotides: TGTGCCAGCAGCGAACGACTAGCGGGAAGAGATACGCAGTATTTT. Protein: CASSERLAGRDTQYF.

This clone has only a few counts. The rearrangement uses TRBV6-5 and TRBJ2-2; tentative D call: TRBD2 (6 bases). V dropped 7 bases and J dropped 5 bases, with 17 bases sitting between them. The CDR3 loop spans 15 amino acids. The V gene's germline CDR1 is MNHEY and CDR2 SVGAGI. The CDR3 spells CASKYSGSGTGELFF. CDR3 in DNA: TGTGCCAGCAAGTACTCCGGTAGCGGAACCGGGGAGCTGTTTTTT.